This T cell receptor (beta chain) was captured by sequencing in a study of cytotoxic CD8 clonotypes in ibrutinib-treated CLL (dated by TCRdb to the early 2020s). Regarding the complete study: The cohort was composed of some twelve relapsed/refractory and fewer than 16 treatment-naive patients; IGHV unmutated status was identified in 17 patients. Partial responses were observed in approximately 24 patients and complete responses in 2; after a median follow-up of around 68 months, remission was maintained in approximately 14 patients and progression was observed in roughly 12. Samples at response were collected after a median of about twelve months of treatment, with a range of about 6 to 36 months. On average, each sample had roughly 250,000 productive templates and 94,082 productive rearrangements. Longitudinal samples were obtainable from 26 of the 86 participants in the trial. Cryopreserved peripheral blood mononuclear cells were obtained before treatment, at response, and at either sustained remission or disease progression. Results the study describes overall, beyond this receptor: Public clonotypes were rare and either shrank or stayed stable during treatment, and the rise in clonality at ibrutinib response reflected expansion of private clonotypes. Clonality rose at ibrutinib response, remained stable during sustained remission, and dropped back toward baseline at progression. Lymph node repertoires were not examined, and the timing of sampling was not matched between patients in sustained remission and those whose disease progressed. Baseline clonality exceeded that of age-matched healthy donors and correlated strongly with circulating CD8+ T-cell counts.

The CDR3 measures 12 amino acids from cysteine to phenylalanine. Only the CDR3 DNA is retained, 36 bases long and in frame from the first base. V is shortened by 1 base, J by 6 bases, and the region joining them spans 5 bases. CDR1 and CDR2 are read off the germline V gene as SGHTS and YDEGEE. With respect to this clone: Its antigen specificity is not known. Per-nucleotide qualities are absent, and no much larger clonotype sits a single base away.

For TCR beta library preparation, around 1.9 micrograms of genomic DNA were extracted from the cryopreserved PBMCs. Longitudinal blood samples from CLL patients receiving ibrutinib monotherapy were subjected to high-throughput TCR beta sequencing. The patients took part in an open-label, single-center phase 2 trial of ibrutinib monotherapy. The goal of deep resolution MiSeq sequencing was a depth between 1 in 1 million and 1 in 200,000 T cells, and coverage averaged 10x per clonotype. The immunoSEQ hsTCRB Kit was used to generate TCR beta libraries. As for the original processing: Data were analyzed with ImmunoSEQ Data Assistant and ImmunoSEQ Analyzer, with V, D and J genes assigned per IMGT definitions. Clonality, which ranges from 0 to 1, was calculated as one minus the normalized Shannon entropy of productive rearrangement frequencies. Only overrepresented clonotypes making up at least 0.05% of each patient's repertoire were included in the public clonotype analysis. Roughly 13 age-matched healthy donor repertoires from immuneACCESS were used as controls for clonality. The table comes from immuneACCESS by way of TCRdb, which keeps in-frame sequences with V and J called. Part of the clones is missing from these tables; in studies checked, under half for an unresolved V gene and the rest for unknown reasons. That table is the source of V, J and clone size, and D and trimming were worked out from the DNA. This sample comprises a few thousand clones, roughly 80% of them detected only once. The top ten clones comprise about 19% of the sample.

Sequencing used PBMCs, obtained before ibrutinib treatment. The sequence is built from TRBV5-8 and TRBJ1-5; no D gene is confidently identified. The receptor's source is a human donor with chronic lymphocytic leukemia. The CDR3: CASSLFAQPQHF. The DNA is as follows: TGTGCCAGCAGCTTGTTCGCTCAGCCCCAGCATTTT.